This entry concerns a single T cell receptor beta chain. Antigen: not known. This specimen belongs to a study of a mutant IDH1 vaccine in newly diagnosed glioma. The CDR3 consists of 13 residues. The germline V and J ends were trimmed by 2 bases and 0 bases, with 5 bases remaining between them. Germline values: CDR1 SGHDT, CDR2 YYEEEE. Assay used: immunoSEQ multiplex PCR; TCRdb lists only in-frame clones, some missing. The data show about 54,000 clones, 84% seen once. Documented time point: week 35, safety follow-up. What each vaccine dose contained was 300 ug of mutant IDH1 20-mer peptide, accompanied by topical imiquimod. At weeks 1, 3, 5, 7, 11, 15, 19 and 23, patients received a vaccination, eight in all. Study-level results: Evidence of vaccine-induced immune responses was documented in approximately 93% of patients.

The source is a woman under 30 with glioma. The specimen was PBMCs, collected from a glioma patient whose treatment included an IDH1 peptide vaccine. V usage is TRBV5-6 and J usage is TRBJ2-5; D call uncertain. The CDR3 sequence: CASSLLYQETQYF. The CDR3 DNA follows: TGTGCCAGCAGCTTACTGTACCAAGAGACCCAGTACTTC.